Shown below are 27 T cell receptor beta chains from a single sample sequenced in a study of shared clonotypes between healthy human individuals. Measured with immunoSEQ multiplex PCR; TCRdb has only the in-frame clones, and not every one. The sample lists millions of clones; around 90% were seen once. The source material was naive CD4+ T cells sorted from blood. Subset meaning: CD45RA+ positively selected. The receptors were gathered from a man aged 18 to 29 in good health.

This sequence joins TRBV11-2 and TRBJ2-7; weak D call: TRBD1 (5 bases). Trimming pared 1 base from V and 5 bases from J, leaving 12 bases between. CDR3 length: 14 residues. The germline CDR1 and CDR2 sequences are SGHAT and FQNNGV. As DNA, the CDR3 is TGTGCCAGCAGCTTAGCCAGGGTCGGCGACGAGCAGTACTTC. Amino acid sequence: CASSLARVGDEQYF.

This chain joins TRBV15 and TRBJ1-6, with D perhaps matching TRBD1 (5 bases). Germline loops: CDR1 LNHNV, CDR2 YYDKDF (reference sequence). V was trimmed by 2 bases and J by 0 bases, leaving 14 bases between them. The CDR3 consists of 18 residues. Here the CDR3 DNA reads TGTGCCACCAGCAGATTGACAGTTTCTAGCTCCTATAATTCACCCCTCCACTTT. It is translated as CATSRLTVSSSYNSPLHF.

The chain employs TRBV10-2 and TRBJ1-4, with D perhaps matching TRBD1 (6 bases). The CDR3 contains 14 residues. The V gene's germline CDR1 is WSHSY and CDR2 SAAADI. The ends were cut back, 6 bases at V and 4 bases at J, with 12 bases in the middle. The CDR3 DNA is TGCGCCAGCAGGCCAGGGGCCATTAATGAAAAACTGTTTTTT. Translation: CASRPGAINEKLFF.

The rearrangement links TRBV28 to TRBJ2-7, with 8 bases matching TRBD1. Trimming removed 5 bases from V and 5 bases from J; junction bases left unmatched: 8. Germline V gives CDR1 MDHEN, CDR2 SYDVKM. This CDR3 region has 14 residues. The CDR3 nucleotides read TGTGCCAGCAGTGGTGGACAGGGTAGACACGAGCAGTACTTC. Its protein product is CASSGGQGRHEQYF.

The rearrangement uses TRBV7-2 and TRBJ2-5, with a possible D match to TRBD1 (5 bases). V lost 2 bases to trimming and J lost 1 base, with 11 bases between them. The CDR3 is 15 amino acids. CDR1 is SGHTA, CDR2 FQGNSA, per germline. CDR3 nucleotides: TGTGCCAGCAGCTTAAGAAGACAGACCCAAGAGACCCAGTACTTC. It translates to CASSLRRQTQETQYF.

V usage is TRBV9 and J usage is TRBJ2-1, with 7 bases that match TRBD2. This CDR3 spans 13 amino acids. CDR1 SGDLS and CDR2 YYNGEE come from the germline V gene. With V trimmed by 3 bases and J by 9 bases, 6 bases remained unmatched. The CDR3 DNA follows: TGTGCCAGCAGCGAGGCCCCGGGAGGTGAGCAGTTCTTC. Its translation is CASSEAPGGEQFF.

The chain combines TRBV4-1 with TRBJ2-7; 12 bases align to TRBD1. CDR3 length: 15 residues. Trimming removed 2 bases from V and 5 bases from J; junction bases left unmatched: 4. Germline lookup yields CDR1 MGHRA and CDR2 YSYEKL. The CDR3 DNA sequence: TGCGCCAGCAGCCAACTGGGACAGGGGGCGAACGAGCAGTACTTC. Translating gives CASSQLGQGANEQYF.

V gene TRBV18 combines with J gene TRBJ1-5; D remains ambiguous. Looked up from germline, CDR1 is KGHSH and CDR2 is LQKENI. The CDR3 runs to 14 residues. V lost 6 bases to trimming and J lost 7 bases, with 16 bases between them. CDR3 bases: TGTGCCAGCTCCCCCCCTGGTCTCGGCCAGCCCCAGCATTTT. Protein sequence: CASSPPGLGQPQHF.

CDR3 bases: TGCGCCAGCAGCTTGGGCCGGGAAAGAACCGGGGAGCTGTTTTTT. Its translation: CASSLGRERTGELFF. The chain employs TRBV5-1 and TRBJ2-2; D is perhaps TRBD2 (5 bases). V was clipped by 0 bases and J by 5 bases, with 11 bases between them. The CDR3 runs to 15 residues. From germline, CDR1 is SGHRS and CDR2 YFSETQ.

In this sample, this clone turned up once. The CDR3 nucleotides are TGTGCCAGCTCACCTTATCAGAGGGCCGGTGAGACCCAGTACTTC. Encoded protein: CASSPYQRAGETQYF. This chain connects TRBV18 to TRBJ2-5; possible D gene TRBD2, 5 bases. In germline, CDR1 is KGHSH, CDR2 LQKENI. V lost 3 bases, J lost 5 bases, and 16 bases lay in between. The CDR3 sequence is 15 residues long.

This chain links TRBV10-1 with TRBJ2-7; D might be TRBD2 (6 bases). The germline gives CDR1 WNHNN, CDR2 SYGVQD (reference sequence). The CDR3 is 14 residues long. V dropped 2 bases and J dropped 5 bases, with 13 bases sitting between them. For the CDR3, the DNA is TGCGCCAGCAGTGAGAGGGCTAGCGTCCACGAGCAGTACTTC. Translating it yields CASSERASVHEQYF.

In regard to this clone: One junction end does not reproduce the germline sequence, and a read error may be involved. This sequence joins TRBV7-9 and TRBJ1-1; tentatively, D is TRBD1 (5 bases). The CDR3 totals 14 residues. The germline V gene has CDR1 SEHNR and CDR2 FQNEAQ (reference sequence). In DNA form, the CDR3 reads TGTGCCAGCAGCTTAAGGGGCCCGAACGCTGAAGCTTTCTTT. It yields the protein CASSLRGPNAEAFF.

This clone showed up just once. In nucleotides, the CDR3 is TGCGCCAGCAGCTTGGGTAAAAGTGGTTACGAGCAGTACTTC. The encoded protein is CASSLGKSGYEQYF. This chain links TRBV5-1 with TRBJ2-7, with D unclear. Germline loops: CDR1 SGHRS, CDR2 YFSETQ. Trimming stripped 0 bases from V and 4 bases from J, with 11 bases between. The CDR3 is 14 residues long.

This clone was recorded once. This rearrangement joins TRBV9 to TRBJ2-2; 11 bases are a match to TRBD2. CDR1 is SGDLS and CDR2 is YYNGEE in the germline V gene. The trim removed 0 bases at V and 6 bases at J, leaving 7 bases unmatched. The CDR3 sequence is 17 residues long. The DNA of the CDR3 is TGTGCCAGCAGCGTAGGGGGAGTAGCGGGAGGGCCCGGGGAGCTGTTTTTT. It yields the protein CASSVGGVAGGPGELFF. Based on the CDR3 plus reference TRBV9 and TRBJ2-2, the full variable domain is DSGVTQTPKHLITATGQRVTLRCSPRSGDLSVYWYQQSLDQGLQFLIQYYNGEERAKGNILERFSAQQFPDLHSELNLSSLELGDSALYFCASSVGGVAGGPGELFFGEGSRLTVL.

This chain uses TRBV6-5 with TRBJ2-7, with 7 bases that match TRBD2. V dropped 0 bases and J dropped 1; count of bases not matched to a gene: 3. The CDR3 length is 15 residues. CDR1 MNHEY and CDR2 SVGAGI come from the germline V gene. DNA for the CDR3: TGTGCCAGCAGTTACTCGTTCGGGAGGTCCTACGAGCAGTACTTC. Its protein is CASSYSFGRSYEQYF.

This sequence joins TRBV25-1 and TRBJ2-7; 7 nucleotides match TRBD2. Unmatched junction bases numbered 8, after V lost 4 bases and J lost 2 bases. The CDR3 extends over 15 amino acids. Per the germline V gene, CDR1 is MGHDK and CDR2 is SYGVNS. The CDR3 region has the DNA TGTGCCAGCAGTGCCGGGGGGATACCCCCCTACGAGCAGTACTTC. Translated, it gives CASSAGGIPPYEQYF.

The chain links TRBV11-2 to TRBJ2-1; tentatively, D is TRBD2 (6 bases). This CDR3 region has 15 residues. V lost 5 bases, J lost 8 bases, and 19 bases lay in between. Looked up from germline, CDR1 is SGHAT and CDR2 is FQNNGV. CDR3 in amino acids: CASSPGLQKGYEQFF. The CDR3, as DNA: TGTGCCAGCAGCCCGGGACTCCAAAAGGGCTATGAGCAGTTCTTC.

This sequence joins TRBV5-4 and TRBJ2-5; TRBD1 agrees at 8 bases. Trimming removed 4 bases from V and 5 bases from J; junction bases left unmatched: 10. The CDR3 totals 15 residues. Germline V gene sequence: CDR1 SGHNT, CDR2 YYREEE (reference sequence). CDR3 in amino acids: CASSRGQGTPETQYF. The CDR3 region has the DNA TGTGCCAGCAGCCGAGGACAGGGAACGCCGGAGACCCAGTACTTC.

The CDR3 region has the DNA TGTGCCAGCTCACCCTTATCCGGGACTATATCTCAAGTTGAGCAGTTCTTC. This sequence encodes CASSPLSGTISQVEQFF. The rearrangement links TRBV18 to TRBJ2-1; 7 bases fit TRBD2. V was clipped by 3 bases and J by 9 bases; unmatched bases: 17. The CDR3 has 17 residues. CDR1 is KGHSH, CDR2 LQKENI, per germline.

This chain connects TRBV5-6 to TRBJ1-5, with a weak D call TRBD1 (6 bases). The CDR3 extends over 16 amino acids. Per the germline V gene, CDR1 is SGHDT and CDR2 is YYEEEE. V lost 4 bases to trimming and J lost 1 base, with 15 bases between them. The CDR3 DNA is TGTGCCAGCAGCCAAGACGGGGGGGCAAGCAATCAGCCCCAGCATTTT. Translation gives CASSQDGGASNQPQHF.

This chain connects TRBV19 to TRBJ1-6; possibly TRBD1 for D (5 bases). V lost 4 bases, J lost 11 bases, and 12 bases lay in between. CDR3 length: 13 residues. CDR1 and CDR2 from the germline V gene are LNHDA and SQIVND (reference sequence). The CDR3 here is CASSTGDSTPLHF. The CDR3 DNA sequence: TGTGCCAGTAGTACGGGGGACTCAACACCCCTCCACTTT.

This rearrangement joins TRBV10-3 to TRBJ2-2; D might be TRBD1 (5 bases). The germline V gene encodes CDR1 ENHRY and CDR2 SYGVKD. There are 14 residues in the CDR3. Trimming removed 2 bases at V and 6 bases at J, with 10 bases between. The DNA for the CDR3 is TGTGCCATCAGTGAGGCAGGGAAGCCCGGGGAGCTGTTTTTT. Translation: CAISEAGKPGELFF.

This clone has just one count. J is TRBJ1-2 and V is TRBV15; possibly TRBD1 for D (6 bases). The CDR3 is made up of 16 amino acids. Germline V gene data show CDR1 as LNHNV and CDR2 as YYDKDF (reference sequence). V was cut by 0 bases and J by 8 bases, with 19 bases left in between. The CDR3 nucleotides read TGTGCCACCAGCAGAGATGGAATGGGGGCGCAGGGAGGCTACACCTTC. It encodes CATSRDGMGAQGGYTF.

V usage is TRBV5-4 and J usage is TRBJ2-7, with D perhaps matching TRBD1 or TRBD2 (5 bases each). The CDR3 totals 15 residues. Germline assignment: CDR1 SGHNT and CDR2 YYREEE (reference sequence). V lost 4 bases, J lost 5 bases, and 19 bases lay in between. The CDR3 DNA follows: TGTGCCAGCAGCCAGGCCGGCAGGGCGGGTGACGAGCAGTACTTC. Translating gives CASSQAGRAGDEQYF.

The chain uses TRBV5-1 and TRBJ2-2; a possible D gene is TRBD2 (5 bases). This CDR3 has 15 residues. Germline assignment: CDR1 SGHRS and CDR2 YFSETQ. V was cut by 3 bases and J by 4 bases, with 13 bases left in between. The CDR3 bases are TGCGCCAGCAGCTCAGCAGCGGTCCCCACCGGGGAGCTGTTTTTT. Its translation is CASSSAAVPTGELFF.

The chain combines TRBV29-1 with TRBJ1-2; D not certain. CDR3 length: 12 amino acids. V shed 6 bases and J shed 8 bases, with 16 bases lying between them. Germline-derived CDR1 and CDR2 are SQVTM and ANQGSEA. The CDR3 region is CSVTGSSLGYTF. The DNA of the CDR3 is TGCAGCGTGACGGGGTCCAGTCTAGGCTACACCTTC.

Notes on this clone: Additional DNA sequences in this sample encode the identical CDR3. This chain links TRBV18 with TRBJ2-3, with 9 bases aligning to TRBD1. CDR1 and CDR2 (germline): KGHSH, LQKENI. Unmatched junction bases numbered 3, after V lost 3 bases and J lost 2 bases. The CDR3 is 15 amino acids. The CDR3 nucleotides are TGTGCCAGCTCACCTGGACAGGGGAACACAGATACGCAGTATTTT. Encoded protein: CASSPGQGNTDTQYF.